The T cell receptor (beta chain) described here comes from a study of early T cells in non-severe SARS-CoV-2 infection. Study-wide results and limits: In VDJdb matching, anti-spike CD8 responses were favored while private and CD4 specificities went missing.

This clonotype showed up just a few times. What it binds is not known. The CDR3 has 14 residues. Germline trimming cut 6 bases from V and 10 bases from J; bases unmatched to any gene: 5. Germline CDR1 and CDR2: SNHLY and FYNNEI. Unique molecular identifiers (one per individual cDNA molecule) were attached. TCRdb itself ran the 5' RACE reads through MiXCR, one entry per CDR3 protein. The repertoire holds fewer than 120,000 distinct CDR3 sequences, with around 12% as singletons. The J gene is TRBJ2-3, the V gene TRBV2, with 15 bases that match TRBD2. This specimen was whole blood, taken at baseline. The clonotype originates from an adult who was a healthcare worker with PCR-confirmed SARS-CoV-2 infection or an uninfected control (not recorded which). CDR3 loop: CASRGLAGGQAQYF. The CDR3 DNA sequence: TGTGCCAGCAGGGGACTAGCGGGGGGCCAGGCGCAGTATTTT.